The next 7 T cell receptor beta chains were all read from a single sample in a study of blood T cell repertoires in COVID-19. The method was immunoSEQ multiplex PCR; TCRdb's version includes in-frame clones alone and lacks a portion of them. The sample includes 200,000 or so clones, around 87% seen only once; the top ten take around 3.1%. The material sequenced was peripheral blood. The source is a man between 60 and 75 years old with acute or convalescent COVID-19.

The V and J genes are TRBV21-1 and TRBJ1-2. TRBV21-1 is shown as a pseudogene. This CDR3 contains 12 residues. The CDR3 DNA follows: TGTGCCAGCAGTAGGGGACTCGATGGCTACACCTTC. Translation gives CASSRGLDGYTF.

The J gene is TRBJ2-2, the V gene TRBV7-6, with D maybe TRBD1 (6 bases). The CDR3 loop spans 15 amino acids. V lost 1 base and J 1 base, leaving 7 bases between the germline ends. Germline assignment: CDR1 SGHVS and CDR2 FNYEAQ. In DNA form, the CDR3 reads TGTGCCAGCAGCTTAGTGGACAGGAACACCGGGGAGCTGTTTTTT. This encodes CASSLVDRNTGELFF.

This chain links TRBV4-1 with TRBJ1-5; perhaps TRBD1 as D (5 bases). The CDR3 spans 14 residues. Trimming took 4 bases from V and 8 from J, leaving 15 bases between them. From germline, CDR1 is MGHRA and CDR2 YSYEKL. The CDR3 loop reads CASSPLPDSKPQHF. The DNA of the CDR3 is TGCGCCAGCAGCCCTCTCCCTGACAGCAAGCCCCAGCATTTT.

The V call is TRBV11-2, the J call TRBJ2-3; 9 nucleotides align to TRBD2. Losses at the gene ends were 3 bases for V and 1 base for J; bases not matched to a gene: 5. Germline CDR1 and CDR2: SGHAT and FQNNGV. This CDR3 spans 16 amino acids. The CDR3, as DNA: TGTGCCAGCAGCTTTACGGCGGGGGGGCGCACAGATACGCAGTATTTT. Translation gives CASSFTAGGRTDTQYF.

This sequence joins TRBV2 and TRBJ1-1; D possibly corresponds to TRBD1 (6 bases). This CDR3 comprises 13 residues. Germline CDR1 SNHLY, CDR2 FYNNEI. V gave up 7 bases and J gave up 0 bases, with 9 bases separating them. The DNA of the CDR3 is TGTGCCAGCAAAGGGGACATGAACACTGAAGCTTTCTTT. As protein: CASKGDMNTEAFF.

This rearrangement joins TRBV19 to TRBJ2-1; 9 nucleotides line up with TRBD2. The CDR3 contains 15 residues. V lost 7 bases, J lost 7 bases, and 11 bases stayed unmatched. The germline V gene encodes CDR1 LNHDA and CDR2 SQIVND (reference sequence). CDR3 loop: CASTPGRGGRNEQFF. CDR3 nucleotide sequence: TGTGCCAGTACCCCGGGGCGGGGGGGAAGGAATGAGCAGTTCTTC.

This clone was seen a handful of times. V is TRBV11-2 and J is TRBJ1-2, with 7 bases that match TRBD1. Trimming removed 5 bases from V and 9 bases from J; junction bases left unmatched: 6. The germline gives CDR1 SGHAT, CDR2 FQNNGV. The CDR3 totals 12 residues. CDR3 sequence: CASSLQGGSYTF. The CDR3 coding sequence is TGTGCCAGCAGCCTCCAGGGGGGTAGCTACACCTTC.